The entry below describes one T cell receptor beta chain. This clonotype was observed many times. There is no known antigen for this receptor. No quality values exist for individual bases; no much larger clone is one base distant. This record comes from a study of early T cells in non-severe SARS-CoV-2 infection (dated by TCRdb to the early 2020s). Context from the whole study: Bulk RNA from unsorted whole blood was used for TCR sequencing, so alpha and beta chains could not be paired.

The CDR3 measures 19 amino acids from cysteine to phenylalanine. Solely the CDR3 DNA is kept, with 57 bases framed from the first base. Reading the germline V gene (reference sequence) gives CDR1 SEHNR and CDR2 FQNEAQ. Germline trimming: 1 base from V, 2 bases from J; junction bases outside gene matches: 15. Libraries were made using 5' RACE. The reads were generated on a NextSeq 500. Unique molecular identifiers were attached to individual cDNA molecules in the TCR library protocol so that sequencing error and PCR bias could be corrected. Both TCR alpha and beta chains were sequenced, and tight co-correlation was observed between alpha and beta sequence abundances in each sample. On the study's bioinformatics: Decombinator V4 was used to annotate the V gene, J gene and CDR3 of the TCR sequences. TCRs were defined as expanded if a significant change between any two time points was detected under a Poisson model with p below 0.0001. TCR abundances were normalised to the total number of TCRs sequenced per sample and were expressed as counts per million. TRAV1-2 paired with TRAJ12, TRAJ20 or TRAJ33 defined MAIT TCRs, while TRAV10 paired with TRAJ18 defined iNKT TCRs. VDJdb, accessed 1 November 2021, was searched for CMV, EBV and SARS-CoV-2 annotated TCRs, excluding TCRs annotated for multiple antigens. TCRdb applied fastp at Q25 and MiXCR to the public reads, then kept only in-frame beta chains. Rows with a matching CDR3 protein are joined into one entry that keeps the most common DNA and genes. The authors' filters were not applied to this entry. The sample yields approximately 89,000 distinct CDR3 sequences; roughly 13% were counted once. The biggest ten clones account for 3% of the sample.

Here is what the overall study found, with its caveats: VDJdb matching was skewed toward anti-spike CD8 responses, so virus-specific expansions were likely underestimated and private and CD4 specificities were missed.

The study was a case-control design nested within a healthcare worker cohort in London, UK, with weekly nasopharyngeal swab PCR tests and blood sampling. Healthcare workers were enrolled in the week of the UK lockdown, from 23 to 31 March 2020, and were followed every week for up to roughly 16 weeks. The chain uses TRBV7-9 and TRBJ2-3; 7 central nucleotides agree with TRBD2. This receptor was obtained from an adult who was a healthcare worker with PCR-confirmed SARS-CoV-2 infection or an uninfected control (not recorded which). Material for sequencing was whole blood. At the DNA level, the sequence is TGTGCCAGCAGCTTAGGATCGGGAGGCGACTACAGACCCACAGATACGCAGTATTTT. Its protein product is CASSLGSGGDYRPTDTQYF. The reference TRBV7-9 and TRBJ2-3 proteins fill in what lies around the CDR3, so the full variable domain reads DTGVSQNPRHKITKRGQNVTFRCDPISEHNRLYWYRQTLGQGPEFLTYFQNEAQLEKSRLLSDRFSAERPKGSFSTLEIQRTEQGDSAMYLCASSLGSGGDYRPTDTQYFGPGTRLTVL.